The text below deals with one T cell receptor beta chain. Its antigen is not identified. The collection from each donor was one heparinised blood draw averaging roughly 0.11 L. The data derive from a study of beta chain features in type 1 diabetes. The whole isolated RNA underwent reverse transcription, so sequencing captured expressed TCRB transcripts. Clones were read by immunoSEQ multiplex PCR, and TCRdb kept only the in-frame ones, dropping some. The repertoire holds fewer than 900,000 clones, 17% seen once, with around 0.02% in the top ten. Regarding the study as a whole: Patients and controls would be equally affected if PCR favored shorter templates. Shortening that was moderate but significant affected the TCRB CDR3s of Type 1 diabetes patients in all four CD4+ subsets.

The CDR3 contains 13 residues. From germline, CDR1 is SNHLY and CDR2 FYNNEI. The sample consisted of naive CD4+ T cells from blood. The receptor was isolated from a woman between 18 and 30 years old in good health. The rearrangement links TRBV2 to TRBJ2-5; D gene unclear. The end of the DNA is better explained by TRBJ2-7, so the J call may be wrong. The CDR3 region is CARAKGPAYEQYF. As DNA, the CDR3 is TGTGCCAGAGCTAAAGGACCGGCCTACGAGCAGTACTTC.